This is a list of T cell receptor beta chains from one sample in a study of T-cell memory formation after mild COVID-19. In TCRdb, the 5' RACE reads were re-called with MiXCR into one record per CDR3 protein. The sample consists of 350,000 to 500,000 distinct CDR3 sequences, 23% of them appearing once. The specimen was PBMCs or a T cell subset sorted from them (not recorded which). The receptors originated from an adult woman who had mild COVID-19 (a few samples of this study predate the infection). Cell type and time point are not known. The CDR3 runs from the conserved cysteine through the conserved F or W. The D gene is left open where the match is weak. Clone size is not always given. Where it is, it says once, few, many or a class for expanded clones.

abundance,j_gene,v_gene,d_gene,CDR3aa,CDR3nt
NA,TRBJ2-2,TRBV5-6,NA,CASSFDRTTGELFF,TGTGCCAGCAGCTTCGACAGGACCACCGGGGAGCTGTTTTTT
few,TRBJ1-2,TRBV5-6,NA,CASSSPSASYTF,TGTGCCAGCAGCTCGCCCAGCGCGAGCTACACCTTC
many,TRBJ2-3,TRBV3-1,NA,CASSQDRAKHLTDTQYF,TGTGCCAGCAGCCAAGATAGGGCTAAGCATCTCACAGATACGCAGTATTTT
few,TRBJ2-1,TRBV19,TRBD2,CASSSTVTSGLRNEQFF,TGTGCCAGTAGTTCCACAGTGACTAGCGGCTTACGGAATGAGCAGTTCTTC
NA,TRBJ2-5,TRBV29-1,NA,CSVEEAPRETQYF,TGCAGCGTTGAAGAGGCGCCCCGGGAGACCCAGTACTTC
once,TRBJ1-3,TRBV12-2,NA,CASRLAQDSGNTIYF,TGTGCAAGTCGCTTAGCGCAAGACAGTGGAAACACCATATATTTT
few,TRBJ1-5,TRBV5-5,NA,CASSRTDSHQPQHF,TGTGCCAGCAGCCGGACAGATTCCCATCAGCCCCAGCATTTT
NA,TRBJ2-7,TRBV4-3,NA,CASSPQVAASSYEQYF,TGCGCCAGCAGCCCGCAGGTAGCGGCAAGCTCCTACGAGCAGTACTTC
NA,TRBJ1-2,TRBV12-3/TRBV12-4,NA,CASSLVAAGNYGYTF,TGTGCCAGCAGTTTAGTCGCCGCGGGCAATTATGGCTACACCTTC
NA,TRBJ2-7,TRBV5-1,NA,CASSLEARGLVYYEQYF,TGCGCCAGCAGCTTGGAGGCCCGGGGGCTCGTATACTACGAGCAGTACTTC
few,TRBJ2-1,TRBV4-1,NA,CASSQDQREQFF,TGCGCCAGCAGCCAAGATCAGCGGGAGCAGTTCTTC
few,TRBJ2-7,TRBV6-1,TRBD1,CASSDPGTDYEQYF,TGTGCCAGCAGTGACCCCGGGACAGACTACGAGCAGTACTTC
NA,TRBJ2-1,TRBV12-5,NA,CASGLEGWNEQFF,TGTGCTAGTGGTTTGGAGGGGTGGAATGAGCAGTTCTTC
NA,TRBJ1-2,TRBV3-1,TRBD1,CASSRGQDPYGYTF,TGTGCCAGCAGCCGCGGACAGGATCCCTATGGCTACACCTTC
NA,TRBJ2-7,TRBV19,TRBD1,CASSMGDRVLGEQYF,TGTGCCAGTAGTATGGGGGACAGGGTCCTCGGCGAGCAGTACTTC
NA,TRBJ2-3,TRBV11-2,TRBD1,CASRWGQRTDTQYF,TGTGCCAGCAGGTGGGGACAGCGCACAGATACGCAGTATTTT
few,TRBJ2-3,TRBV20-1,TRBD2,CSARGAPLQLAGGTDTQYF,TGCAGTGCTAGAGGCGCTCCGCTGCAACTAGCGGGGGGCACAGATACGCAGTATTTT
NA,TRBJ2-6,TRBV2,TRBD1,CATTGLQSSGANVLTF,TGTGCCACGACAGGGCTTCAATCGTCTGGGGCCAACGTCCTGACTTTC
NA,TRBJ2-7,TRBV18,NA,CASSPGSDSSFYEQYF,TGTGCCAGCTCACCAGGGAGCGACAGTAGTTTCTACGAGCAGTACTTC
few,TRBJ1-6,TRBV4-2,NA,CASSQDSRGGSPLHF,TGTGCCAGCAGCCAAGATAGTAGGGGGGGCTCACCCCTCCACTTT
NA,TRBJ2-4,TRBV4-3,TRBD2,CASSRLAGEDIQYF,TGCGCCAGCAGCCGACTAGCGGGAGAGGACATTCAGTACTTC
few,TRBJ2-3,TRBV20-1,NA,CSARGGMRAGPDTQYF,TGCAGTGCTAGAGGCGGAATGAGGGCAGGACCAGATACGCAGTATTTT
NA,TRBJ2-1,TRBV6-6,NA,CASSYFYNEQFF,TGTGCCAGCAGTTACTTCTACAATGAGCAGTTCTTC
few,TRBJ2-3,TRBV7-3,TRBD1,CASSLLQGDLHADTQYF,TGTGCCAGCAGCTTATTACAGGGGGATCTTCACGCAGATACGCAGTATTTT
NA,TRBJ2-3,TRBV18,TRBD1,CASSTTGELTDTQYF,TGTGCCAGCTCAACGACAGGGGAGCTTACAGATACGCAGTATTTT
NA,TRBJ2-3,TRBV4-3,TRBD2,CASSQVRERGTDTQYF,TGCGCCAGCAGCCAAGTGCGGGAGCGGGGCACAGATACGCAGTATTTT
few,TRBJ1-2,TRBV24-1,NA,CATSDFRQGMGGYTF,TGTGCCACCAGTGATTTTCGCCAGGGGATGGGAGGCTACACCTTC
few,TRBJ1-2,TRBV5-1,NA,CASSLEWGDYGYTF,TGCGCCAGCAGCTTGGAGTGGGGAGACTATGGCTACACCTTC
NA,TRBJ2-4,TRBV10-3,NA,CAISEGGLLAKNIQYF,TGTGCCATCAGTGAGGGGGGTCTCTTAGCCAAAAACATTCAGTACTTC
few,TRBJ2-1,TRBV9,NA,CASSVVLAEQFF,TGTGCCAGCAGCGTAGTCCTAGCAGAGCAGTTCTTC
NA,TRBJ2-5,TRBV19,NA,CASIGRKQETQYF,TGTGCCAGTATAGGACGTAAACAAGAGACCCAGTACTTC